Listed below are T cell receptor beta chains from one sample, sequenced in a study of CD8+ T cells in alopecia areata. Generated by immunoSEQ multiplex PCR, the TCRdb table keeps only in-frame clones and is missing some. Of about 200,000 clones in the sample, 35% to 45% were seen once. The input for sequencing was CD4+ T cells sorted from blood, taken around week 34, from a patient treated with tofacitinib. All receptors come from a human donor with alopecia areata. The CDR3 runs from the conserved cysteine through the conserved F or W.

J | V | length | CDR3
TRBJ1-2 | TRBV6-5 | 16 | CASSYLGPLVNYGYTF
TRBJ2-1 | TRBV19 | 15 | CATGLWAASYNEQFF
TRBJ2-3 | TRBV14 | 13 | CASSQVVTGTQYF
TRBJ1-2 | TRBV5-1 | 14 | CATRTQGSNYGYTF
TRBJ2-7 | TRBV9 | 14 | CASSGGTGRYEQYF
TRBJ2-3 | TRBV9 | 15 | CASSVATHSTDTQYF
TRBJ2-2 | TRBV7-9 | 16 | CASSPPAGGYTGELFF
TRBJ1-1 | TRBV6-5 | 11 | CASSLAEEAFF
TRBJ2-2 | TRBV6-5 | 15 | CASRAGGQSTGELFF
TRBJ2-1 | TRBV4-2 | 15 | CASSQPTAGGDEQFF
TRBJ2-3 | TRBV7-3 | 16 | CASSSTTGTGIDTQYF
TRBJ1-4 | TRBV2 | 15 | CASKDRAATNEKLFF
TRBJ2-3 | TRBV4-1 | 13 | CASSQSVVDTQYF
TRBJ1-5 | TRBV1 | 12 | CTSSQDRQPQHF
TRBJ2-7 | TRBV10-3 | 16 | CAISESQSGSSYEQYF
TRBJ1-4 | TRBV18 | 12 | CASSPQDEKLFF
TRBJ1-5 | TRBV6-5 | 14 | CASSVTGGNQPQHF
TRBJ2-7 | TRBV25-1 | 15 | CASSEYPDRGREQYF
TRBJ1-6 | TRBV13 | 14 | CASAAGGRNSPLHF
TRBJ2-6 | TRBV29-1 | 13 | CSVGRSGANVLTF
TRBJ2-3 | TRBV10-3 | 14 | CAISGGQNTDTQYF
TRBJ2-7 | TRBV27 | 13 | CASKTATTFEQYF
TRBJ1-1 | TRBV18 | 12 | CASSPVGTEAFF
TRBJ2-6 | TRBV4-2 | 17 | CASSHQLLGTGANVLTF
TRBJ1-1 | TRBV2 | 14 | CASRVDRANTEAFF